This TCR beta chain was observed in a study of OX40 agonist ivuxolimab in advanced cancers. Study background: While on treatment, patients had intravenous ivuxolimab at 0.01 to 10 mg/kg every 2 weeks. Antecedent anti-PD-1, anti-PD-L1 or anti-CTLA-4 therapy was permissible, with about 40% having received some.

The CDR3 is made up of 12 amino acids. The V end lost 4 bases, the J end lost 3 bases, and 6 bases lay between the germline ends. Germline-derived CDR1 and CDR2 are SGDLS and YYNGEE. Autoimmune disease history or systemic immunosuppression led to patient exclusion. Generated by immunoSEQ multiplex PCR, the TCRdb table keeps only in-frame clones and is missing some. The sample lists about 48,000 clones, around 90% occurring once. The chain recombines TRBV9 with TRBJ2-3; D remains unclear. This TCR was recovered from an adult with an advanced solid tumor such as melanoma, head and neck, liver or kidney cancer. The sample here was CD4+ or CD8+ T cells sorted from blood, taken in a trial of the OX40 agonist ivuxolimab. The CDR3 nucleotides read TGTGCCAGCAGCCTTTCTACAGATACGCAGTATTTT. Amino acid sequence: CASSLSTDTQYF.